This TCR beta chain was profiled in a study of cytomegalovirus exposure and HLA in healthy donors. General study findings and limits: Later analysis demonstrated an association between a missense DCLRE1C variant and TCR beta V- and J-gene trimming. It was reported in a later analysis that an Asian-associated ancestry cluster showed fewer N-insertions than the approximately 670-donor mean.

The table lists this clone with a few counts. The antigen remains unidentified. The PCR contained 60 Vbeta and 13 Jbeta primers. Produced via immunoSEQ multiplex PCR; TCRdb's table is partial and in-frame only. The data show approximately 170,000 clones, roughly 80% seen once. CDR1 LNHDA and CDR2 SQIVND come from the germline V gene (reference sequence). V dropped 10 bases and J dropped 4; count of bases not matched to a gene: 6. This CDR3 has 13 residues. Donors consisted of healthy bone marrow donors. No record exists of this donor's CMV serostatus. V and J are TRBV19 and TRBJ1-2, with 10 bases lining up with TRBD1. The sample comprised PBMCs. The sequence was obtained from a human donor in good health. The CDR3 bases are TGTGCCATCCTCCGGGACAGGGGCTATGGCTACACCTTC. This encodes CAILRDRGYGYTF.